What follows are 8 T cell receptor beta chains derived from one specimen sequenced in a study of blood T cell repertoires in COVID-19. TCRdb's table, derived via immunoSEQ multiplex PCR, lists solely in-frame clones and lacks some. The data show 300,000 to 400,000 clones, 80% to 90% seen once. Sequencing was performed on peripheral blood. The receptors were gathered from a man aged 30-40 years with COVID-19, enrolled during active disease.

The chain employs TRBV5-1 and TRBJ1-1; 7 bases fit TRBD1. This CDR3 has 15 amino acids. The V segment lost 4 bases and the J segment 4 bases; nucleotides outside the gene matches: 10. The germline V gene has CDR1 SGHRS and CDR2 YFSETQ. CDR3 DNA: TGCGCCAGCAGCGGGGAGACAGGGCTGGGCACTGAAGCTTTCTTT. This translates into CASSGETGLGTEAFF.

V and J are TRBV24-1 and TRBJ2-1; 7 bases align to TRBD2. V gave up 12 bases and J gave up 8 bases; unmatched junction bases: 12. CDR1 is KGHDR and CDR2 is SFDVKD in the germline V gene. This CDR3 has 13 residues. CDR3 region: CASRDYSSDEQFF. As DNA, the CDR3 is TGTGCCTCTCGGGACTATTCGTCGGATGAGCAGTTCTTC.

This sequence joins TRBV2 and TRBJ1-5; TRBD1 matches at 7 bases. The junction had 15 bases not matched to a gene; V was cut back by 1 base and J by 3 bases. This CDR3 spans 19 amino acids. Germline lookup yields CDR1 SNHLY and CDR2 FYNNEI. CDR3 amino acids: CASSEDTRARGLNNQPQHF. The CDR3 coding sequence is TGTGCCAGCAGTGAAGACACGAGAGCTAGGGGGCTCAACAATCAGCCCCAGCATTTT.

V gene TRBV27 combines with J gene TRBJ1-4, with D uncertain. Germline-derived CDR1 and CDR2 are MNHEY and SMNVEV (reference sequence). CDR3 size: 15 residues. Trimming stripped 1 base from V and 8 bases from J, with 14 bases between. The CDR3 region is CASSLYEGSREKLFF. Written as DNA, the CDR3 is TGTGCCAGCAGTTTATATGAAGGGAGCCGGGAAAAACTGTTTTTT.

CDR3 nucleotide sequence: TGCGCCAGCAGCTTGACAGGGGGCGCGACTGAAGCTTTCTTT. Its translation: CASSLTGGATEAFF. V gene TRBV5-1 combines with J gene TRBJ1-1; TRBD1 agrees at 9 bases. V lost 1 base to trimming and J lost 5 bases; unmatched junction nucleotides: 3. The CDR3 is 14 residues long. Germline V gene lookup returns CDR1 SGHRS and CDR2 YFSETQ.

The chain combines TRBV4-3 with TRBJ1-2; D possibly corresponds to TRBD1 (5 bases). Germline V gene sequence: CDR1 LGHNA, CDR2 YSLEER. The CDR3 spans 18 residues. V shed 3 bases and J shed 3 bases, with 23 bases lying between them. CDR3 bases: TGCGCCAGCAGCCACAAGTTCCATTTGAATGGGGCATACTATGGCTACACCTTC. It encodes CASSHKFHLNGAYYGYTF.

This rearrangement joins TRBV6-5 to TRBJ2-1, with 13 bases aligning to TRBD2. This CDR3 region has 14 residues. V dropped 10 bases and J dropped 7; count of bases not matched to a gene: 7. From germline, CDR1 is MNHEY and CDR2 SVGAGI. DNA of the CDR3: TGTGCCACCCGAGGACTAGCGGGGGTGAATGAGCAGTTCTTC. Encoded protein: CATRGLAGVNEQFF.

V and J are TRBV28 and TRBJ2-1, with a possible D match to TRBD2 (5 bases). CDR1 and CDR2 from the germline V gene are MDHEN and SYDVKM. Trimming cost V 1 base and J 7 bases, with 11 bases left between them. The CDR3 is 14 residues long. CDR3 amino acids: CASSLSASRNEQFF. The CDR3 nucleotides read TGTGCCAGCAGTTTATCAGCTAGCAGGAATGAGCAGTTCTTC.